This passage covers 24 T cell receptor beta chains from one sample sequenced in a study of T cell responses to AZD1222 COVID-19 vaccine. Some clones are missing from TCRdb's copy, which holds only in-frame ones; the method was immunoSEQ multiplex PCR. The sample has more than 85,000 clones, 88% seen once. Source: peripheral blood, taken on day 0 of MenACWY control vaccination. The receptors shown here come from an adult in good health.

This chain links TRBV24-1 with TRBJ1-2, with 10 bases that match TRBD1. Germline lookup yields CDR1 KGHDR and CDR2 SFDVKD. J lost 5 bases, V lost 5 bases, and 10 bases had no gene match. This CDR3 has 16 residues. In DNA form, the CDR3 reads TGTGCCACCAGTGGCCCGGGACAGGGGTTCCGGTATGGCTACACCTTC. It is translated as CATSGPGQGFRYGYTF.

The chain has TRBV4-1 and TRBJ1-4, with D uncertain. Trimming stripped 1 base from V and 7 bases from J, with 13 bases between. The germline V gene has CDR1 MGHRA and CDR2 YSYEKL. This CDR3 contains 15 residues. CDR3 protein: CASSQGLNSFEKLFF. As DNA, the CDR3 is TGCGCCAGCAGCCAAGGGTTAAACAGTTTTGAAAAACTGTTTTTT.

The CDR3 region has the DNA TGTGCCAGCAGTCACAGGGGATCCCAGTACTTC. Its protein is CASSHRGSQYF. The chain has TRBV6-5 and TRBJ2-5, with 7 bases lining up with TRBD1. Trimming cost V 5 bases and J 9 bases; bases outside gene matches: 3. CDR1 and CDR2 from the germline V gene are MNHEY and SVGAGI. The CDR3 length is 11 residues.

The CDR3 region has the DNA TGTGCCAGCAGCTTAGCGCCCTCACAGGAAACCTCGGGGGGCTACACCTTC. Translation gives CASSLAPSQETSGGYTF. The J gene is TRBJ1-2, the V gene TRBV7-2; D is perhaps TRBD1 (5 bases). The CDR3 is made up of 17 amino acids. Germline V lookup: CDR1 SGHTA, CDR2 FQGNSA. Trimming cost V 0 bases and J 8 bases, with 22 bases left between them.

J is TRBJ2-1 and V is TRBV12-3 or TRBV12-4; D gene unclear. V lost 4 bases and J 5 bases, leaving 9 bases between the germline ends. The CDR3 contains 13 residues. For the CDR3, the DNA is TGTGCCAGCAGTTATGAGCTTAACAATGAGCAGTTCTTC. Protein sequence: CASSYELNNEQFF.

The chain employs TRBV28 and TRBJ2-7, with a weak D call TRBD2 (6 bases). Per the germline V gene, CDR1 is MDHEN and CDR2 is SYDVKM. The CDR3 is 14 residues long. V lost 7 bases, J lost 7 bases, and 20 bases lay in between. This chain's CDR3 is CASNILEGSGEQYF. The CDR3 DNA is TGTGCCAGCAACATTCTCGAGGGAAGCGGGGAGCAGTACTTC.

The chain carries TRBV15 and TRBJ1-3, with 7 bases fitting TRBD1. Unmatched junction bases numbered 9, after V lost 5 bases and J lost 2 bases. Germline lookup yields CDR1 LNHNV and CDR2 YYDKDF (reference sequence). There are 16 residues in the CDR3. The CDR3 nucleotides read TGTGCCACCAGCCGAACGACAGGGTCGGCTGGAAACACCATATATTTT. It translates to CATSRTTGSAGNTIYF.

This rearrangement joins TRBV5-4 to TRBJ2-5, with 11 bases matching TRBD2. The CDR3 sequence is 17 residues long. Germline assignment: CDR1 SGHNT and CDR2 YYREEE (reference sequence). The J segment lost 3 bases and the V segment lost 0 bases, leaving 7 bases of the junction unmatched. The CDR3 region is CASSLGTSGGLKETQYF. The CDR3 DNA sequence: TGTGCCAGCAGCTTGGGTACTAGCGGGGGACTGAAAGAGACCCAGTACTTC.

This chain connects TRBV11-2 to TRBJ2-1; maybe TRBD1 (6 bases). CDR1 is SGHAT, CDR2 FQNNGV, per germline. Deletions cut 8 bases from V and 5 bases from J, with 22 bases between. This CDR3 comprises 16 residues. Written as DNA, the CDR3 is TGTGCCAGCGGACCCCTCAGGGGCCGTAGGGACAATGAGCAGTTCTTC. Residues: CASGPLRGRRDNEQFF. The full variable domain, its missing parts supplied by reference TRBV11-2 and TRBJ2-1, is EAGVAQSPRYKIIEKRQSVAFWCNPISGHATLYWYQQILGQGPKLLIQFQNNGVVDDSQLPKDRFSAERLKGVDSTLKIQPAKLEDSAVYLCASGPLRGRRDNEQFFGPGTRLTVL.

The chain uses TRBV24-1 and TRBJ1-1, with D tentatively TRBD1 (6 bases). This CDR3 comprises 12 residues. The V and J ends lost 5 bases and 7 bases respectively, with 10 bases between them. The germline V gene encodes CDR1 KGHDR and CDR2 SFDVKD. The CDR3 region has the DNA TGTGCCACCAGTGCTTTACAGGGTGAAGCTTTCTTT. This codes for CATSALQGEAFF.

The chain combines TRBV9 with TRBJ2-1; 10 bases align to TRBD2. This CDR3 region has 16 residues. In germline, CDR1 is SGDLS, CDR2 YYNGEE. V trimming: 3 bases; J trimming: 2 bases; junction bases outside the gene matches: 5. The CDR3 nucleotides are TGTGCCAGCAGCGCCGAAGCGGGGGGGACCTACAATGAGCAGTTCTTC. Amino acid sequence: CASSAEAGGTYNEQFF.

The V and J genes are TRBV7-9 and TRBJ1-2, with D unresolved. Germline assignment: CDR1 SEHNR and CDR2 FQNEAQ (reference sequence). Trimming removed 1 base at V and 8 bases at J, with 17 bases between. There are 15 residues in the CDR3. CDR3: CASSLGRRATGGYTF. The DNA of the CDR3 is TGTGCCAGCAGCTTAGGCCGGAGGGCTACGGGGGGCTACACCTTC. Together with reference TRBV7-9 and TRBJ1-2, the CDR3 gives the full variable domain: DTGVSQNPRHKITKRGQNVTFRCDPISEHNRLYWYRQTLGQGPEFLTYFQNEAQLEKSRLLSDRFSAERPKGSFSTLEIQRTEQGDSAMYLCASSLGRRATGGYTFGSGTRLTVV.

The chain carries TRBV5-1 and TRBJ1-3; unclear D gene. The V end lost 5 bases, the J end lost 8 bases, and 14 bases lay between the germline ends. The CDR3 length is 13 residues. Germline V gene data show CDR1 as SGHRS and CDR2 as YFSETQ. The CDR3 DNA is TGCGCCAGCAGTCTGGTAGGGATGGACACCATATATTTT. Translated, it gives CASSLVGMDTIYF.

J is TRBJ2-7 and V is TRBV28, with D hard to call. The CDR3 runs 11 residues. Germline V gene sequence: CDR1 MDHEN, CDR2 SYDVKM. Between the trimmed V and J ends, which lost 6 bases and 4 bases, there was a span of 7 bases. The CDR3 DNA reads TGTGCCAGCAGACAAATTTACGAGCAGTACTTC. Translation: CASRQIYEQYF.

The rearrangement uses TRBV5-8 and TRBJ1-3; tentative D call: TRBD1 (6 bases). The ends were cut back, 3 bases at V and 5 bases at J, with 12 bases in the middle. CDR1 and CDR2 (germline): SGHTS, YDEGEE. The CDR3 loop spans 14 amino acids. The CDR3 coding sequence is TGTGCCAGCAGCTCTCGGACAGACCGAAACACCATATATTTT. This encodes CASSSRTDRNTIYF.

J is TRBJ1-2 and V is TRBV30; D not resolved. CDR1 and CDR2 from the germline V gene are GTSNPN and SVGIG (reference sequence). The CDR3 is made up of 14 amino acids. With 1 base removed from V and 5 bases from J, the gap between germline ends came to 14 bases. The DNA of the CDR3 is TGTGCCTGGAGTGGAGGTGAAAGAGCGTATGGCTACACCTTC. Amino acid sequence: CAWSGGERAYGYTF.

The V and J genes are TRBV21-1 and TRBJ2-7; TRBD1, the table's D call, lacks a check against the DNA. TRBV21-1 is listed as a pseudogene. The CDR3 has 15 amino acids. CDR3 DNA sequence: TGTGCCAGCAGCACCCAATTGGGCGTAACCTACGAGCAGTACTTC. The encoded protein is CASSTQLGVTYEQYF.

V is TRBV15 and J is TRBJ2-5, with 10 positions matching TRBD2. In germline, CDR1 is LNHNV, CDR2 YYDKDF (reference sequence). Unmatched junction bases numbered 6, after V lost 0 bases and J lost 5 bases. The CDR3 consists of 16 residues. In nucleotides, the CDR3 is TGTGCCACCAGCAGAGATCAGCCTAGCGGGGGTGAGACCCAGTACTTC. The encoded protein is CATSRDQPSGGETQYF.

The chain combines TRBV3-1 (or the pseudogene TRBV3-2) with TRBJ1-6, with D unclear. There are 14 residues in the CDR3. Trimming removed 1 base at V and 5 bases at J, with 6 bases between. Germline assignment: CDR1 LGHDT and CDR2 YNNKEL (reference sequence). CDR3: CASSQGTDNSPLHF. The CDR3, as DNA: TGTGCCAGCAGCCAAGGTACAGATAATTCACCCCTCCACTTT.

V is TRBV19 and J is TRBJ2-3; 9 bases are a match to TRBD2. The germline CDR1 and CDR2 sequences are LNHDA and SQIVND (reference sequence). This CDR3 has 13 residues. Germline trimming cut 7 bases from V and 2 bases from J; bases unmatched to any gene: 1. In nucleotides, the CDR3 is TGTGCCAGTACTAGCGGGGTCACAGATACGCAGTATTTT. This sequence encodes CASTSGVTDTQYF.

The chain recombines TRBV15 with TRBJ2-5; D perhaps matches TRBD1 (6 bases). V shed 6 bases and J shed 7 bases, with 15 bases lying between them. The V gene's germline CDR1 is LNHNV and CDR2 YYDKDF (reference sequence). The CDR3 has 13 amino acids. CDR3 coding DNA: TGTGCCACCAGAGGGGACACCAAGGGGACCCAGTACTTC. It encodes CATRGDTKGTQYF.

CDR3 loop: CASSQEWPPGGHRFSNYGYTF. DNA for the CDR3: TGTGCCAGCAGCCAAGAATGGCCCCCTGGGGGCCACAGATTCTCTAACTATGGCTACACCTTC. This sequence joins TRBV14 and TRBJ1-2, with D possibly being TRBD1 (6 bases). The CDR3 spans 21 residues. Trimming pared 0 bases from V and 0 bases from J, leaving 26 bases between. Looked up from germline, CDR1 is SGHDN and CDR2 is FVKESK.

The chain joins TRBV19 to TRBJ2-7, with TRBD1 matching 8 bases. CDR3 length: 15 residues. Germline values: CDR1 LNHDA, CDR2 SQIVND (reference sequence). The V gene end was trimmed by 4 bases and the J gene end by 2 bases; junction bases not matched to a gene: 7. For the CDR3, the DNA is TGTGCCAGTAGTACCATCCGGGACAGGCCCTACGAGCAGTACTTC. It specifies CASSTIRDRPYEQYF. The full variable domain, in which reference TRBV19 and TRBJ2-7 provide the parts outside the CDR3, is DGGITQSPKYLFRKEGQNVTLSCEQNLNHDAMYWYRQDPGQGLRLIYYSQIVNDFQKGDIAEGYSVSREKKESFPLTVTSAQKNPTAFYLCASSTIRDRPYEQYFGPGTRLTVT.

This rearrangement joins TRBV28 to TRBJ2-7, with 10 bases identical to TRBD1. The ends lost 4 bases at V and 2 bases at J; junction bases unmatched: 5. The CDR3 consists of 15 residues. Germline V lookup: CDR1 MDHEN, CDR2 SYDVKM. The CDR3 sequence is CASSSRDRGPYEQYF. CDR3 coding DNA: TGTGCCAGCAGTTCCCGGGACAGGGGTCCCTACGAGCAGTACTTC. The full variable domain, in which reference TRBV28 and TRBJ2-7 provide the parts outside the CDR3, is DVKVTQSSRYLVKRTGEKVFLECVQDMDHENMFWYRQDPGLGLRLIYFSYDVKMKEKGDIPEGYSVSREKKERFSLILESASTNQTSMYLCASSSRDRGPYEQYFGPGTRLTVT.